The present T cell receptor beta chain was sequenced within a study of graft-versus-host responses after intestinal transplantation. Looking at the study overall: Transplant types were multivisceral, liver-intestinal, or isolated intestinal. Study observations and caveats: Early post-transplant declines in HvG were associated with peak levels of circulating GvH clones. Recipient marrow showed GvH clones, some seen first in ileum or blood.

The CDR3 length is 15 residues. Germline V gene lookup returns CDR1 MNHEY and CDR2 SMNVEV (reference sequence). On this clone itself: Its target is not known.

Measured with immunoSEQ multiplex PCR; TCRdb has only the in-frame clones, and not every one. The data hold around 71,000 clones, with more than 90% observed a single time. The posterior iliac crest or another site supplied bone marrow after transplant. The source was bone marrow, collected around 730 days after intestinal transplantation. The source of this sequence is a human patient who received an intestinal transplant, so some T cells may come from the graft donor. The V and J genes are TRBV27 and TRBJ2-5; D is possibly TRBD1 or TRBD2 (6 bases each). The J call may not be correct, given that the DNA end is closer to TRBJ2-7. CDR3 region: CASSTTGGGAYEQYF. CDR3 DNA: TGTGCCAGCAGCACGACAGGAGGGGGTGCCTACGAGCAGTACTTC.